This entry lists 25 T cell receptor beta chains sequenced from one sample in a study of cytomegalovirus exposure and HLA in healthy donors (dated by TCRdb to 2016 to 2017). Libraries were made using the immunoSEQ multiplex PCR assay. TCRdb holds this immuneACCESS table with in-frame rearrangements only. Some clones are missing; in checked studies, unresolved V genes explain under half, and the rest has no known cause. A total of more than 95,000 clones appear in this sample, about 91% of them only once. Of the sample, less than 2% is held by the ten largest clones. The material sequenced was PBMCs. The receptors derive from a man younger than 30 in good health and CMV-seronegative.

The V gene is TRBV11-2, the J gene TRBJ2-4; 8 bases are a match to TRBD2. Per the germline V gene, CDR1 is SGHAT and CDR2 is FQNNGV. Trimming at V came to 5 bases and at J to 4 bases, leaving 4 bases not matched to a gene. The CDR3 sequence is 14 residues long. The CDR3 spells CASSKTSGKNIQYF. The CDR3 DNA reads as TGTGCCAGCAGCAAAACTAGCGGTAAAAACATTCAGTACTTC. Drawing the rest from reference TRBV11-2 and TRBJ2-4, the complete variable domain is EAGVAQSPRYKIIEKRQSVAFWCNPISGHATLYWYQQILGQGPKLLIQFQNNGVVDDSQLPKDRFSAERLKGVDSTLKIQPAKLEDSAVYLCASSKTSGKNIQYFGAGTRLSVL.

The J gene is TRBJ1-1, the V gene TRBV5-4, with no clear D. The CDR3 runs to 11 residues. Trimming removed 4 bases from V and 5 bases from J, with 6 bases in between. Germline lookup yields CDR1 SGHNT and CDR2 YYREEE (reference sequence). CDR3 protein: CASSRETEAFF. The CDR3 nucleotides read TGTGCCAGCAGCCGGGAAACTGAAGCTTTCTTT. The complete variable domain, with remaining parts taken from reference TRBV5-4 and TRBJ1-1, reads ETGVTQSPTHLIKTRGQQVTLRCSSQSGHNTVSWYQQALGQGPQFIFQYYREEENGRGNFPPRFSGLQFPNYSSELNVNALELDDSALYLCASSRETEAFFGQGTRLTVV.

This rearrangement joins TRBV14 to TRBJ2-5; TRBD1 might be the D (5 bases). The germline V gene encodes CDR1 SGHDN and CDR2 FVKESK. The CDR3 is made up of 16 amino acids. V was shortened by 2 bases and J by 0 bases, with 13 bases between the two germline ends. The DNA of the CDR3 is TGTGCCAGCAGCCAACCGGTGACAGCCTACCAAGAGACCCAGTACTTC. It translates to CASSQPVTAYQETQYF.

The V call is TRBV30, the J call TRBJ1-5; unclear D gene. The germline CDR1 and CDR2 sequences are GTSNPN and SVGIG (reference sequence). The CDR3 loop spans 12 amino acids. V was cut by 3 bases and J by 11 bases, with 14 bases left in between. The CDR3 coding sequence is TGTGCCTGGAGCGGGGAAGGCAGGTCCCAGCATTTT. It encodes CAWSGEGRSQHF.

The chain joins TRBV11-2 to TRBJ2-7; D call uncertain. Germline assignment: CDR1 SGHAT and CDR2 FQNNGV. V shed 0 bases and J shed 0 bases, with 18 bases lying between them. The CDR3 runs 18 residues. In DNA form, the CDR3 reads TGTGCCAGCAGCTTAGATTTTGTTGAGGCAGATAACTCCTACGAGCAGTACTTC. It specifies CASSLDFVEADNSYEQYF.

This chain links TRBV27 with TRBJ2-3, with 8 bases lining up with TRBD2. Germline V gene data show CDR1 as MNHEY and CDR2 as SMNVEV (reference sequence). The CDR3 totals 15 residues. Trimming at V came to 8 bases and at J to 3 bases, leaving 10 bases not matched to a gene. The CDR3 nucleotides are TGTGCCAGCGCCCTCTCGCGGGGGGTTACAGATACGCAGTATTTT. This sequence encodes CASALSRGVTDTQYF.

CDR3 sequence: CASSQAISGPYEQYF. The CDR3, as DNA: TGTGCCAGCAGCCAAGCTATAAGCGGACCCTACGAGCAGTACTTC. This chain joins TRBV4-2 and TRBJ2-7; maybe TRBD2 (5 bases). The CDR3 contains 15 residues. Germline loops: CDR1 LGHNA, CDR2 YNFKEQ. Trimming left V 1 base short and J 2 bases short, with 12 bases between.

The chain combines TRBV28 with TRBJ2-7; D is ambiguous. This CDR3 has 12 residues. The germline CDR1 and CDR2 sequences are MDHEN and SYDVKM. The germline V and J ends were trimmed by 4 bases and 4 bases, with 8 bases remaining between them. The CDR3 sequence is CASSSVWYEQYF. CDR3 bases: TGTGCCAGCAGTTCGGTTTGGTACGAGCAGTACTTC.

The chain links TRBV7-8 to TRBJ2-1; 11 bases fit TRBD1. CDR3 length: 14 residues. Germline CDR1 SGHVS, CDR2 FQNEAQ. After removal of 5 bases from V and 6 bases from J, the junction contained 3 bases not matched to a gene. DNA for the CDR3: TGTGCCAGCAGCCGTGGGACAGGGGGCAATGAGCAGTTCTTC. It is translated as CASSRGTGGNEQFF.

The CDR3 here is CASSGQGFNQETQYF. Written as DNA, the CDR3 is TGTGCCAGCAGCGGACAGGGGTTTAACCAAGAGACCCAGTACTTC. The chain couples TRBV9 to TRBJ2-5; 8 nucleotides agree with TRBD1. This CDR3 is built from 15 residues. The V segment lost 3 bases and the J segment 0 bases; nucleotides outside the gene matches: 4. Germline V gives CDR1 SGDLS, CDR2 YYNGEE. Together with reference TRBV9 and TRBJ2-5, the CDR3 gives the full variable domain: DSGVTQTPKHLITATGQRVTLRCSPRSGDLSVYWYQQSLDQGLQFLIQYYNGEERAKGNILERFSAQQFPDLHSELNLSSLELGDSALYFCASSGQGFNQETQYFGPGTRLLVL.

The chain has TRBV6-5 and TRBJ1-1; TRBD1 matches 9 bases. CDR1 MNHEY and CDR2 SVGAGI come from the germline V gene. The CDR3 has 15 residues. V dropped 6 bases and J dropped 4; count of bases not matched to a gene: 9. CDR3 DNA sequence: TGTGCCAGCAGCCGAACCGGGACAGGGATCACTGAAGCTTTCTTT. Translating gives CASSRTGTGITEAFF.

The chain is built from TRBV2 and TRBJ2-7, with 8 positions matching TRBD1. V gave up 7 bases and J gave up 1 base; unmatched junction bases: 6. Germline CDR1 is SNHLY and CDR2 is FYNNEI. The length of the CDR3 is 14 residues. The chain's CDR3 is CASKGDRISYEQYF. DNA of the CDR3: TGTGCCAGCAAAGGGGACAGGATTTCCTACGAGCAGTACTTC.

Here the CDR3 DNA reads TGCGCCAGCAGCCAGAGGGACAGGGTGGGTGAGCAGTTCTTC. This gives the protein CASSQRDRVGEQFF. The chain joins TRBV4-1 to TRBJ2-1; TRBD1 agrees at 9 bases. The CDR3 runs 14 residues. Losses at the gene ends were 3 bases for V and 9 bases for J; bases not matched to a gene: 6. Germline V gene sequence: CDR1 MGHRA, CDR2 YSYEKL.

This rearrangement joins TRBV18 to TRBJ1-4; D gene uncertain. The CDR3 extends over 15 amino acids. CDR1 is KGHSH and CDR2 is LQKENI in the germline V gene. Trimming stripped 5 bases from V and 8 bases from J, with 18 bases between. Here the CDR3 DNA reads TGTGCCAGCTCAAATATCCGGGCCAGCGGGGAAAAACTGTTTTTT. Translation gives CASSNIRASGEKLFF.

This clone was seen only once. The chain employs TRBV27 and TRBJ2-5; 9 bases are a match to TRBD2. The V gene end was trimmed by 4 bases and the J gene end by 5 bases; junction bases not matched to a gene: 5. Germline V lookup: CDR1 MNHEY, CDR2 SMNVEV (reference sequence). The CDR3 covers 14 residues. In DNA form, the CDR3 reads TGTGCCAGCAGTTCAAGGCGGGGGGGGGAGACCCAGTACTTC. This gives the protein CASSSRRGGETQYF.

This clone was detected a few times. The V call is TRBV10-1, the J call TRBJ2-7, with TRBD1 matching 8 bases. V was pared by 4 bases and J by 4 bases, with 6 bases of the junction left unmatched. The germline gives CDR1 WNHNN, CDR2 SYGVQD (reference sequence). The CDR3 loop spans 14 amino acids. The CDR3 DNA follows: TGCGCCAGCAGTGCGGACAGGGAGGAGTACGAGCAGTACTTC. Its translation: CASSADREEYEQYF.

In DNA form, the CDR3 reads TGTGCCAGCAGCTTATCAGGGGGCACCGGGGAGCTGTTTTTT. This sequence encodes CASSLSGGTGELFF. The V call is TRBV7-2, the J call TRBJ2-2; 7 bases agree with TRBD1. V shed 2 bases and J 4 bases; nucleotides not matched to a gene: 1. The CDR3 has 14 residues. Looked up from germline, CDR1 is SGHTA and CDR2 is FQGNSA.

As DNA, the CDR3 is TGTGCCAGTAGTATTGACAGTGAAGCTTTCTTT. Translation: CASSIDSEAFF. The gene calls are TRBV19 and TRBJ1-1; D is perhaps TRBD1 (5 bases). CDR1 is LNHDA and CDR2 is SQIVND in the germline V gene (reference sequence). The ends were cut back, 3 bases at V and 7 bases at J, with 6 bases in the middle. CDR3 size: 11 residues. Full variable domain (outside the CDR3, taken from reference TRBV19 and TRBJ1-1): DGGITQSPKYLFRKEGQNVTLSCEQNLNHDAMYWYRQDPGQGLRLIYYSQIVNDFQKGDIAEGYSVSREKKESFPLTVTSAQKNPTAFYLCASSIDSEAFFGQGTRLTVV.

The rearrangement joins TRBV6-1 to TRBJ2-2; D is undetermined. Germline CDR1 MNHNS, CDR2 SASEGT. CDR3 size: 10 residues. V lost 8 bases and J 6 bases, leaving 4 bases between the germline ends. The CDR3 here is CASLPGELFF. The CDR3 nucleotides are TGTGCCAGCCTCCCCGGGGAGCTGTTTTTT.

CDR3 in amino acids: CASSLVAGNEQYF. The CDR3 DNA sequence: TGTGCCAGCAGCTTAGTGGCGGGCAACGAGCAGTACTTC. The gene calls are TRBV7-2 and TRBJ2-7, with a possible D match to TRBD2 (5 bases). V was trimmed by 1 base and J by 5 bases, leaving 9 bases between them. The CDR3 is 13 residues long. Germline-derived CDR1 and CDR2 are SGHTA and FQGNSA.

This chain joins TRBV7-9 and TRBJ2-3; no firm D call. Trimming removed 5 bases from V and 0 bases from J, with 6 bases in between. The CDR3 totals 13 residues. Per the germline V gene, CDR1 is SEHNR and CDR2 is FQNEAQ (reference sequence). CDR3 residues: CASSTESTDTQYF. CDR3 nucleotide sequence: TGTGCCAGCAGCACTGAGAGCACAGATACGCAGTATTTT.

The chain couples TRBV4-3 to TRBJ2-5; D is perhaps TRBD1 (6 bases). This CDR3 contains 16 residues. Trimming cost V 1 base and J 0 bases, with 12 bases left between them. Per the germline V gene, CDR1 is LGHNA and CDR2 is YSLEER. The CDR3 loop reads CASSQVWTENQETQYF. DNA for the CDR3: TGCGCCAGCAGCCAAGTCTGGACAGAGAACCAAGAGACCCAGTACTTC.

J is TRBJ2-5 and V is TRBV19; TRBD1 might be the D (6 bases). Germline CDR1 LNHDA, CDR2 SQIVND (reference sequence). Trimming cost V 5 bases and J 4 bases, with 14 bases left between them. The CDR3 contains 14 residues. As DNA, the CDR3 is TGTGCCAGTAGTTCGACGAGGGGGTCAGAGACCCAGTACTTC. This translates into CASSSTRGSETQYF.

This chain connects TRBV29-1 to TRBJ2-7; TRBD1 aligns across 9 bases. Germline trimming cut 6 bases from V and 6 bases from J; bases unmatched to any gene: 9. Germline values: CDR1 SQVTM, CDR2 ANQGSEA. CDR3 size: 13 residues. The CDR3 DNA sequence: TGCAGCGTCCTCAGACAGGGGGGGGGCGAGCAGTACTTC. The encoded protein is CSVLRQGGGEQYF.

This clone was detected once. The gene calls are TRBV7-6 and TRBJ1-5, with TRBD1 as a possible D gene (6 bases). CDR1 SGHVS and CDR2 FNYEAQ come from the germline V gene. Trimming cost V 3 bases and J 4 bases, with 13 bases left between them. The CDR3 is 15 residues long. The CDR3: CASSLTSTGNQPQHF. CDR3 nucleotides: TGTGCCAGCAGCTTGACGTCGACAGGAAATCAGCCCCAGCATTTT. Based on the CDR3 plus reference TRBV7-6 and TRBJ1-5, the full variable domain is GAGVSQSPRYKVTKRGQDVALRCDPISGHVSLYWYRQALGQGPEFLTYFNYEAQQDKSGLPNDRFSAERPEGSISTLTIQRTEQRDSAMYRCASSLTSTGNQPQHFGDGTRLSIL.